This T cell receptor (beta chain) was sequenced for a study of shared clonotypes between healthy human individuals. General study points: With few donors, the genetic and exposure-history diversity represented was limited.

CDR1 is SGHKS, CDR2 YYEKEE, per germline (reference sequence). Unmatched junction bases numbered 5, after V lost 1 base and J lost 3 bases. The CDR3 runs to 15 residues. The method was immunoSEQ multiplex PCR; TCRdb's version includes in-frame clones alone and lacks a portion of them. The sample has roughly 2,000,000 clones, 93% seen once. Details on this clone: Its antigen is undetermined.

Naive CD8 cells comprised CD45RO-negative, CCR7-positively selected cells, excluding terminally differentiated effector memory CD45RA+ cells. The chain recombines TRBV5-5 with TRBJ1-1; 8 bases are shared with TRBD1. This TCR derives from a man in his late teens or twenties in good health. Some clones in this sample may be carry-over from other donors' samples. The sequenced sample was naive CD8+ T cells from PBMCs. CDR3: CASSLFQGAYTEAFF. CDR3 DNA sequence: TGTGCCAGCAGCTTGTTTCAGGGGGCGTACACTGAAGCTTTCTTT.